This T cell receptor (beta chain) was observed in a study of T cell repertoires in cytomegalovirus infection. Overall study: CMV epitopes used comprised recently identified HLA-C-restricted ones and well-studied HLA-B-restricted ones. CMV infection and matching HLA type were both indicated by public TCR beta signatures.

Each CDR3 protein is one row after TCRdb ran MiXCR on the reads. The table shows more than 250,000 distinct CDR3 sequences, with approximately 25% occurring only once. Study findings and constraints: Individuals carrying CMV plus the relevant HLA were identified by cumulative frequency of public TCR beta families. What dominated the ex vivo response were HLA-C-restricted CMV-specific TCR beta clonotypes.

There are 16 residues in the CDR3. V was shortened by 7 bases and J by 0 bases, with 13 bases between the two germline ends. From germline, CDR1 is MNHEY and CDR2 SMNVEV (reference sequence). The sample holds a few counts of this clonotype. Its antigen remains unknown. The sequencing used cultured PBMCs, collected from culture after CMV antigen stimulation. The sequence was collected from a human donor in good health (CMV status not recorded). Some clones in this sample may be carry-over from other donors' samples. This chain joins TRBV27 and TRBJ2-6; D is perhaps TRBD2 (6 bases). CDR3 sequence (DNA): TGTGCCAGCAATCCGGGACTCTCCTCTGGGGCCAACGTCCTGACTTTC. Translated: CASNPGLSSGANVLTF.